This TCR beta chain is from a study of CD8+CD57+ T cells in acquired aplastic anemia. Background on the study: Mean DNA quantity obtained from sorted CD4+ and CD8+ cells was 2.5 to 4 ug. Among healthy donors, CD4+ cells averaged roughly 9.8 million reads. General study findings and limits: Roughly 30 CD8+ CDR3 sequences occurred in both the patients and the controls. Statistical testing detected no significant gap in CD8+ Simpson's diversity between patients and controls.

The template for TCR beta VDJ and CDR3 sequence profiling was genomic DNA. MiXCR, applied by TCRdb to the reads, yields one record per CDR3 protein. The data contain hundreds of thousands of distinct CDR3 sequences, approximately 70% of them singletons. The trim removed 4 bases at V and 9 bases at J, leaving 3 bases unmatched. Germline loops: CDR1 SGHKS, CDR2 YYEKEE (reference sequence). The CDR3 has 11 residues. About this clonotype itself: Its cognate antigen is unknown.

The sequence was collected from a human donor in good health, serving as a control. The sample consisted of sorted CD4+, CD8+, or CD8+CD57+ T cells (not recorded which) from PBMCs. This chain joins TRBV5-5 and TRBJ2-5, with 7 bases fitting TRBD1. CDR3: CASSIDRAQYF. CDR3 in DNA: TGTGCCAGCAGCATCGACAGGGCCCAGTACTTC.